One sample yielded the 29 T cell receptor beta chains listed below, sequenced in a study of T-cell reconstitution after alpha-beta-depleted transplantation in children (dated by TCRdb to between 2015 and 2016). Library creation used PCR. Sequenced on an Illumina HiSeq 2500. Molecular barcoding was employed in the preparation of TCR libraries, with unique molecular identifiers being used to normalize TCRbeta repertoire quantification. The public reads were reprocessed in TCRdb via fastp at Q25 and MiXCR, keeping in-frame beta chains. Each record represents a unique CDR3 protein, reported with the most common genes and DNA among its rows. The sample table shows approximately 1,000,000 distinct CDR3 sequences, and 25% to 35% are seen once. The top ten clones comprise about 28% of the sample. Sample treatment or condition, as interpreted from the label and publication: allogeneic hematopoietic cell transplantation with graft depleted of TCRalphabeta T cells and CD19 B cells.

Specimen: PBMCs, mostly from graft donor cells, collected 360 days after TCRalphabeta/CD19-depleted stem cell transplant. All receptors come from a boy younger than two who had a stem cell transplant for SCID, so the T cells may come from the graft donor.

This sequence joins TRBV20-1 and TRBJ1-2; tentatively, D is TRBD1 (6 bases). This CDR3 is built from 14 residues. Germline V CDR1 and CDR2: DFQATT, SNEGSKA (reference sequence). V gave up 2 bases and J gave up 3 bases, with 13 bases separating them. DNA of the CDR3: TGCAGTGCTAGATTGGGTGCAGGGGACTATGGCTACACCTTC. This codes for CSARLGAGDYGYTF.

This clonotype was observed a handful of times. V usage is TRBV7-9 and J usage is TRBJ1-2; D remains ambiguous. Germline assignment: CDR1 SEHNR and CDR2 FQNEAQ (reference sequence). This CDR3 contains 13 residues. The ends were cut back, 2 bases at V and 12 bases at J, with 16 bases in the middle. CDR3 loop: CASSLNLVDVNTF. DNA of the CDR3: TGTGCCAGCAGCTTAAACCTGGTAGACGTCAACACCTTC.

Concerning this clonotype itself: This may come from a read error, since a much larger clone is one base off. The rearrangement joins TRBV2 to TRBJ2-7; D ambiguous. Germline CDR1 SNHLY, CDR2 FYNNEI. The CDR3 consists of 11 residues. Trimming took off 4 bases at V and 4 bases at J, with 5 bases between the two ends. The CDR3 reads CASSAQYEQYF. CDR3 bases: TGTGCCAGCAGTGCACAGTACGAGCAGTACTTC.

V gene TRBV5-1 combines with J gene TRBJ2-5; 12 bases are a match to TRBD1. Germline V lookup: CDR1 SGHRS, CDR2 YFSETQ. This CDR3 comprises 15 residues. The ends lost 3 bases at V and 5 bases at J; junction bases unmatched: 5. The CDR3 loop is CASSSGTGGRETQYF. The CDR3 bases are TGCGCCAGCAGCTCAGGGACAGGGGGCCGGGAGACCCAGTACTTC. The whole variable domain, remainder taken from reference TRBV5-1 and TRBJ2-5, is KAGVTQTPRYLIKTRGQQVTLSCSPISGHRSVSWYQQTPGQGLQFLFEYFSETQRNKGNFPGRFSGRQFSNSRSEMNVSTLELGDSALYLCASSSGTGGRETQYFGPGTRLLVL.

This chain joins TRBV7-8 and TRBJ1-2; D perhaps matches TRBD1 (6 bases). CDR3 length: 15 residues. V was cut by 0 bases and J by 0 bases, with 8 bases left in between. Germline V gene lookup returns CDR1 SGHVS and CDR2 FQNEAQ. The DNA for the CDR3 is TGTGCCAGCAGCTTAGCGGGGGCCCCTAACTATGGCTACACCTTC. Translation gives CASSLAGAPNYGYTF. Looking up the rest from reference TRBV7-8 and TRBJ1-2 gives the full variable domain: GAGVSQSPRYKVAKRGQDVALRCDPISGHVSLFWYQQALGQGPEFLTYFQNEAQLDKSGLPSDRFFAERPEGSVSTLKIQRTQQEDSAVYLCASSLAGAPNYGYTFGSGTRLTVV.

This chain connects TRBV29-1 to TRBJ2-5; TRBD1 agrees at 9 bases. V lost 3 bases and J lost 4; bases outside the gene matches: 9. The CDR3 length is 15 residues. The germline V gene has CDR1 SQVTM and CDR2 ANQGSEA. CDR3 region: CSVDMTGQGIETQYF. CDR3 in DNA: TGCAGCGTTGATATGACAGGACAGGGGATAGAGACCCAGTACTTC.

V usage is TRBV7-3 and J usage is TRBJ1-6; TRBD1 is a possible D gene (5 bases). Germline CDR1 and CDR2: SGHTA and FQGTGA. Between the trimmed V and J ends, which lost 6 bases and 10 bases, there was a span of 16 bases. This CDR3 has 14 amino acids. The CDR3 DNA is TGTGCCAGCAGGCGACAGTGGTTCACCTCACCCCTCCACTTT. It is translated as CASRRQWFTSPLHF.

The sample holds a few counts of this clonotype. V is TRBV28 and J is TRBJ2-7; D unclear. The CDR3 is 14 amino acids. Germline V gene data show CDR1 as MDHEN and CDR2 as SYDVKM. The ends were cut back, 2 bases at V and 3 bases at J, with 11 bases in the middle. Here the CDR3 DNA reads TGTGCCAGCAGTTTAGAGAGAAAAAACTACGAGCAGTACTTC. This gives the protein CASSLERKNYEQYF.

This chain links TRBV5-1 with TRBJ2-5, with D tentatively TRBD2 (5 bases). Trimming took 3 bases from V and 1 from J, leaving 13 bases between them. This CDR3 has 15 amino acids. Germline V gene data show CDR1 as SGHRS and CDR2 as YFSETQ. The DNA for the CDR3 is TGCGCCAGCAGCTCATACGGACTGCCCCAAGAGACCCAGTACTTC. This translates into CASSSYGLPQETQYF.

This sequence joins TRBV7-3 and TRBJ2-2; 8 bases map to TRBD1. The CDR3 loop spans 15 amino acids. The V gene's germline CDR1 is SGHTA and CDR2 FQGTGA. V lost 5 bases to trimming and J lost 1 base; unmatched junction nucleotides: 3. CDR3 nucleotide sequence: TGTGCCAGCAGCCCGGACAGGGAGAACACCGGGGAGCTGTTTTTT. Translation: CASSPDRENTGELFF.

A few counts support this clonotype. The CDR3 nucleotides read TGTGCCAGCAGCCTAGGGGGCAGGGACACCGGGGAGCTGTTTTTT. Translation: CASSLGGRDTGELFF. This chain joins TRBV7-3 and TRBJ2-2; 7 bases align to TRBD1. CDR1 and CDR2 from the germline V gene are SGHTA and FQGTGA. Trimming took 5 bases from V and 3 from J; bases not matched to a gene: 6. The CDR3 totals 15 residues.

This clonotype was seen more than once but under ten times. The V call is TRBV3-1, the J call TRBJ2-7; no clear D. The germline V gene has CDR1 LGHDT and CDR2 YNNKEL (reference sequence). CDR3 size: 15 residues. V lost 3 bases and J 3 bases, leaving 15 bases between the germline ends. This CDR3 reads CASSQRLWVDYEQYF. The DNA of the CDR3 is TGTGCCAGCAGCCAGCGTCTTTGGGTGGACTACGAGCAGTACTTC.

The gene calls are TRBV6-1 and TRBJ2-1; D perhaps matches TRBD2 (7 bases). CDR3 size: 14 residues. The germline V gene has CDR1 MNHNS and CDR2 SASEGT. Deletions cut 7 bases from V and 7 bases from J, with 17 bases between. CDR3 bases: TGTGCCAGCACCAGGGAGGGGGGGGTAAATGAGCAGTTCTTC. Translation gives CASTREGGVNEQFF.

This clonotype was seen more than once but under ten times. The V call is TRBV4-1, the J call TRBJ1-4; 7 bases align to TRBD1. The V segment lost 3 bases and the J segment 8 bases; nucleotides outside the gene matches: 3. The CDR3 sequence is 13 residues long. The germline gives CDR1 MGHRA, CDR2 YSYEKL. The CDR3, as DNA: TGCGCCAGCAGCCAGGACAGGTGGGAAAAACTGTTTTTT. Its protein is CASSQDRWEKLFF.

In this sample, this clonotype turned up a few times. The rearrangement links TRBV28 to TRBJ1-1; TRBD1 agrees at 8 bases. V lost 4 bases to trimming and J lost 5 bases; unmatched junction nucleotides: 12. Germline CDR1 is MDHEN and CDR2 is SYDVKM. The CDR3 sequence is 16 residues long. CDR3 protein: CASSSTPPGGATEAFF. For the CDR3, the DNA is TGTGCCAGCAGTTCGACGCCCCCAGGGGGCGCGACTGAAGCTTTCTTT. The full variable domain, rest sourced from reference TRBV28 and TRBJ1-1, is DVKVTQSSRYLVKRTGEKVFLECVQDMDHENMFWYRQDPGLGLRLIYFSYDVKMKEKGDIPEGYSVSREKKERFSLILESASTNQTSMYLCASSSTPPGGATEAFFGQGTRLTVV.

The sample holds many counts of this clonotype. This chain uses TRBV20-1 with TRBJ2-7; 10 nucleotides match TRBD1. Germline CDR1 and CDR2: DFQATT and SNEGSKA (reference sequence). This CDR3 spans 15 amino acids. V lost 3 bases to trimming and J lost 3 bases; unmatched junction nucleotides: 8. The CDR3 loop is CSARGRTGGDYEQYF. The CDR3, as DNA: TGCAGTGCTAGGGGTAGGACAGGGGGTGACTACGAGCAGTACTTC.

This clonotype was seen repeatedly, ten times or more. The chain couples TRBV12-3 or TRBV12-4 to TRBJ2-1; TRBD1 matches 10 bases. This CDR3 is 15 amino acids long. Trimming cost V 6 bases and J 4 bases; bases outside gene matches: 6. CDR3 sequence (DNA): TGTGCCAGCAGCGGGGGACAGGGGAATTACAATGAGCAGTTCTTC. Its translation is CASSGGQGNYNEQFF.

This clonotype has only a few counts. The chain joins TRBV18 to TRBJ2-5; D is perhaps TRBD2 (6 bases). The V gene lost 2 bases and the J gene lost 5 bases, with 9 bases spanning the gap. The CDR3 runs to 13 residues. Looked up from germline, CDR1 is KGHSH and CDR2 is LQKENI. CDR3 nucleotides: TGTGCCAGCTCACCAAGGAGGGAGGAGACCCAGTACTTC. This sequence encodes CASSPRREETQYF.

Only one count was recorded for this clonotype. The chain recombines TRBV5-1 with TRBJ1-5; the match to TRBD1 covers 10 bases. V lost 10 bases and J lost 5; bases outside the gene matches: 3. Germline lookup yields CDR1 SGHRS and CDR2 YFSETQ. CDR3 size: 12 residues. CDR3 loop: CAWTGGDQPQHF. DNA of the CDR3: TGCGCCTGGACAGGGGGGGATCAGCCCCAGCATTTT.

The J gene is TRBJ2-1, the V gene TRBV9; D remains ambiguous. V was cut by 0 bases and J by 7 bases, with 11 bases left in between. The CDR3 runs 14 residues. From germline, CDR1 is SGDLS and CDR2 YYNGEE. CDR3 sequence (DNA): TGTGCCAGCAGCGTAGCTGGGAACGGGAATGAGCAGTTCTTC. Amino acid sequence: CASSVAGNGNEQFF.

The chain recombines TRBV18 with TRBJ2-7; D tentatively reads TRBD1 or TRBD2 (5 bases each). CDR1 and CDR2 (germline): KGHSH, LQKENI. The CDR3 contains 15 residues. Trimming pared 4 bases from V and 0 bases from J, leaving 13 bases between. CDR3 sequence: CASSLGTTGSYEQYF. The DNA for the CDR3 is TGTGCCAGCTCACTCGGGACGACGGGCTCCTACGAGCAGTACTTC.

This chain uses TRBV12-3 or TRBV12-4 with TRBJ2-1; D is ambiguous. The V end was cut by 5 bases, the J end by 5 bases, with 13 bases between. The CDR3 is 14 residues long. The CDR3 DNA is TGTGCCAGCAGTGGGCGGAACAATAACAATGAGCAGTTCTTC. Translated, it gives CASSGRNNNNEQFF.

The table lists this clonotype with a few counts. The chain links TRBV28 to TRBJ2-1; D perhaps matches TRBD1 (5 bases). CDR1 is MDHEN, CDR2 SYDVKM, per germline. Trimming shortened V by 11 bases and J by 2 bases, and 16 bases separated the two germline ends. The CDR3 has 14 residues. CDR3 nucleotides: TGTGCCTGTCGGCAGGGTCCCCCCTACAATGAGCAGTTCTTC. This codes for CACRQGPPYNEQFF.

The sample holds a few counts of this clonotype. The chain uses TRBV20-1 and TRBJ1-1; 11 positions agree with TRBD1. CDR1 DFQATT and CDR2 SNEGSKA come from the germline V gene (reference sequence). With 4 bases clipped from V and 4 bases from J, the junction kept 8 bases outside the gene matches. There are 15 residues in the CDR3. CDR3 coding DNA: TGCAGTGCTATCTGGACAGGGGGCTTGAGCACTGAAGCTTTCTTT. The encoded protein is CSAIWTGGLSTEAFF.

This clonotype was seen ten or more times. The chain carries TRBV10-3 and TRBJ2-1; D unclear. The V gene's germline CDR1 is ENHRY and CDR2 SYGVKD. The length of the CDR3 is 12 residues. The V and J ends lost 6 bases and 6 bases respectively, with 9 bases between them. The CDR3 sequence is CAIRDYRNEQFF. The CDR3 coding sequence is TGTGCCATCAGAGATTACCGCAATGAGCAGTTCTTC.

The gene calls are TRBV20-1 and TRBJ2-1; D is unresolved. The CDR3 consists of 12 residues. V lost 0 bases to trimming and J lost 9 bases, with 9 bases between them. Germline V lookup: CDR1 DFQATT, CDR2 SNEGSKA (reference sequence). Here the CDR3 DNA reads TGCAGTGCTAGAGATGTGGCACCTGAGCAGTTCTTC. It is translated as CSARDVAPEQFF.

This sequence joins TRBV5-5 and TRBJ2-4; TRBD2 matches 8 bases. Trimming at V came to 6 bases and at J to 2 bases, leaving 7 bases not matched to a gene. Germline CDR1 SGHKS, CDR2 YYEKEE (reference sequence). The CDR3 runs 15 residues. CDR3 DNA sequence: TGTGCCAGCACGGGGGGGCTCCTTTCCAAAAACATTCAGTACTTC. The encoded protein is CASTGGLLSKNIQYF.

The genes are TRBV28 and TRBJ1-1; D is undetermined. V lost 3 bases and J 12 bases, leaving 14 bases between the germline ends. CDR1 is MDHEN and CDR2 is SYDVKM in the germline V gene. This CDR3 is 12 amino acids long. The CDR3 DNA sequence: TGTGCCAGCAGTTTGGCCAGGAGAGGATCTTTCTTT. This encodes CASSLARRGSFF.

The V and J genes are TRBV9 and TRBJ1-1, with D perhaps matching TRBD1 (6 bases). Germline CDR1 and CDR2: SGDLS and YYNGEE. V was cut by 0 bases and J by 4 bases, with 13 bases left in between. This CDR3 has 15 amino acids. In DNA form, the CDR3 reads TGTGCCAGCAGCGTAGCGGGGGTAGGGGGCACTGAAGCTTTCTTT. It translates to CASSVAGVGGTEAFF.